This T cell receptor beta chain was obtained from a study of blood T cell repertoires in COVID-19. Study summary: Sources were T cells, B-cell-depleted T cells, or PBMCs; the material itself was cDNA or gDNA.

Trimming took 5 bases from V and 4 from J; bases not matched to a gene: 8. CDR1 SGHTA and CDR2 FQGNSA come from the germline V gene. CDR3 length: 15 amino acids. Recruited during active infection, patients (from Seattle) were subsequently followed longitudinally. Per the original methods: Amplified reference gene primers provided the basis for estimating nucleated cell counts. Here immunoSEQ multiplex PCR was the method, and the copy in TCRdb shows in-frame clones only, minus some. Clone size and the V and J calls come from that table; the DNA yielded D and trimming. The sample includes 110,000 or so clones, around 83% seen only once; the top ten take 5% to 6%.

The receptor was derived from an older woman with COVID-19, enrolled during active disease. What was sequenced was peripheral blood. The V and J genes are TRBV7-2 and TRBJ1-5; TRBD1 matches 7 bases. CDR3 in amino acids: CASSRTGTVNQPQHF. The CDR3 coding sequence is TGTGCCAGCAGCCGGACGGGGACAGTTAATCAGCCCCAGCATTTT.